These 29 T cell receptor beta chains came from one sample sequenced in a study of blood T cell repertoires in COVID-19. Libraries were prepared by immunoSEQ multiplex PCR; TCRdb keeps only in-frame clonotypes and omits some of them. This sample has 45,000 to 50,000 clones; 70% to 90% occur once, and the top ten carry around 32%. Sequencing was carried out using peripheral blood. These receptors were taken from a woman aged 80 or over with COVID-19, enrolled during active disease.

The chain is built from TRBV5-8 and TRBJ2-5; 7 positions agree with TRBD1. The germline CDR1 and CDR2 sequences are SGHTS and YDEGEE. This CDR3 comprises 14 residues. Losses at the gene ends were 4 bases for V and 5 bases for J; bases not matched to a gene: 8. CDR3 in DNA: TGTGCCAGCAGCCGGGACAGATTGAGGGAGACCCAGTACTTC. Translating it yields CASSRDRLRETQYF.

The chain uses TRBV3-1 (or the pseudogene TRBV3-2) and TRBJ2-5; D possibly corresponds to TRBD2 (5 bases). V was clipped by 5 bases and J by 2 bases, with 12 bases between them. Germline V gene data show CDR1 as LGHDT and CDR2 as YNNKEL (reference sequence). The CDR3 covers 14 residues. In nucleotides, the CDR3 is TGTGCCAGCAGCTCCCGCGGAGGTCAAGAGACCCAGTACTTC. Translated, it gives CASSSRGGQETQYF.

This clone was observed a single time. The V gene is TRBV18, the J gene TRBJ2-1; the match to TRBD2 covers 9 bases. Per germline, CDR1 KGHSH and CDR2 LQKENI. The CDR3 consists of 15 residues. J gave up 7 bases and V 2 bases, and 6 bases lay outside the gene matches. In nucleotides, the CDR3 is TGTGCCAGCTCACCATTGAGTAGCGGGGGAAATGAGCAGTTCTTC. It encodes CASSPLSSGGNEQFF.

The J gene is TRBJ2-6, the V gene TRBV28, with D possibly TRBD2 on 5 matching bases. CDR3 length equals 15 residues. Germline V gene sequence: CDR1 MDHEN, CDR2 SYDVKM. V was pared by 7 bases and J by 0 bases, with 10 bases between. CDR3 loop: CASKTGNSGANVLTF. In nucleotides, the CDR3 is TGTGCCAGCAAGACGGGGAACTCTGGGGCCAACGTCCTGACTTTC.

CDR3 nucleotide sequence: TGTGCCAGCAGCTCGACAGCTAGCGGGGCCTCCTACGAGCAGTACTTC. This sequence encodes CASSSTASGASYEQYF. V gene TRBV11-2 combines with J gene TRBJ2-7, with TRBD2 matching 9 bases. This CDR3 has 16 residues. Germline lookup yields CDR1 SGHAT and CDR2 FQNNGV. J lost 0 bases, V lost 4 bases, and 7 bases had no gene match.

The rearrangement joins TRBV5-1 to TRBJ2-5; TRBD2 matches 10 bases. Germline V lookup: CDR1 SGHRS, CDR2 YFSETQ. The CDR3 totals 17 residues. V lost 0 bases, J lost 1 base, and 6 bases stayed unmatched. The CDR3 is CASSLAFSGGSQETQYF. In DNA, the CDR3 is TGCGCCAGCAGCTTGGCCTTTAGCGGGGGGTCCCAAGAGACCCAGTACTTC.

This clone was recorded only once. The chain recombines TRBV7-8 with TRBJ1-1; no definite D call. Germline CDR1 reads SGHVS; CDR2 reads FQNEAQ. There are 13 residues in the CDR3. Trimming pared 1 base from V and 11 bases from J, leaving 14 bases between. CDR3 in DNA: TGTGCCAGCAGCTTAGTGCGGGAGAATGACGCTTTCTTT. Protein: CASSLVRENDAFF.

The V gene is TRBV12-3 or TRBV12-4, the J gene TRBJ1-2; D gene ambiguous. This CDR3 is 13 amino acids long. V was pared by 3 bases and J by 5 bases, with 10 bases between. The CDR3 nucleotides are TGTGCCAGCAGTTTGCGGGGAGCTTATGGCTACACCTTC. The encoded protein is CASSLRGAYGYTF.

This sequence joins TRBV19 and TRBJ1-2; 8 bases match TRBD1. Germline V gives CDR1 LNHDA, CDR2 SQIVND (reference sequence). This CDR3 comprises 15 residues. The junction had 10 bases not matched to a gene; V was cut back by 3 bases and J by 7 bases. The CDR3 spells CASSIPTGGLRGYTF. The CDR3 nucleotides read TGTGCCAGTAGTATCCCCACAGGGGGTCTCCGTGGCTACACCTTC. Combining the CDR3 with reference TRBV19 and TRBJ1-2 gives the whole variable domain DGGITQSPKYLFRKEGQNVTLSCEQNLNHDAMYWYRQDPGQGLRLIYYSQIVNDFQKGDIAEGYSVSREKKESFPLTVTSAQKNPTAFYLCASSIPTGGLRGYTFGSGTRLTVV.

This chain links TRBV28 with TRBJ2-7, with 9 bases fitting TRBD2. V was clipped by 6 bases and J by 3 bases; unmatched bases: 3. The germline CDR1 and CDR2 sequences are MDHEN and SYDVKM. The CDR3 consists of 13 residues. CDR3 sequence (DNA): TGTGCCAGCAGGACTAGCGGTCTCTACGAGCAGTACTTC. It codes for CASRTSGLYEQYF. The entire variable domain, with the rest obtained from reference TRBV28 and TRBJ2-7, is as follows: DVKVTQSSRYLVKRTGEKVFLECVQDMDHENMFWYRQDPGLGLRLIYFSYDVKMKEKGDIPEGYSVSREKKERFSLILESASTNQTSMYLCASRTSGLYEQYFGPGTRLTVT.

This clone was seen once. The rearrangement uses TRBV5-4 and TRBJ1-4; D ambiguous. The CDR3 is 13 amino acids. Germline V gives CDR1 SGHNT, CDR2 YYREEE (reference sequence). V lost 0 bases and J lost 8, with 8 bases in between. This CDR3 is CASSLDSGEKLFF. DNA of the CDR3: TGTGCCAGCAGCTTGGATTCGGGGGAAAAACTGTTTTTT.

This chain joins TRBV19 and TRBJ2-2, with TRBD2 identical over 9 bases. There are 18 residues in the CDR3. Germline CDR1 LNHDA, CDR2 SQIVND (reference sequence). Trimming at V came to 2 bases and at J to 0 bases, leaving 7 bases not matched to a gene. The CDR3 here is CASSIRRAGGSNTGELFF. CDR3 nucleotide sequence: TGTGCCAGTAGTATAAGACGAGCGGGGGGCTCGAACACCGGGGAGCTGTTTTTT.

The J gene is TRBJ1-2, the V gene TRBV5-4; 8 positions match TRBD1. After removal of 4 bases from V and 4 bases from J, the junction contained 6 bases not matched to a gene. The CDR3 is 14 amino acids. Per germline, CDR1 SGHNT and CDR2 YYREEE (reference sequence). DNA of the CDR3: TGTGCCAGCAGCCCGGACAGGGCCTCCTATGGCTACACCTTC. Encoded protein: CASSPDRASYGYTF.

The DNA of the CDR3 is TGTGCCAGCAGCCTTCAACAGCTGAACACTGAAGCTTTCTTT. Translation: CASSLQQLNTEAFF. The V and J genes are TRBV7-2 and TRBJ1-1; D unclear. V was clipped by 5 bases and J by 0 bases, with 10 bases between them. The CDR3 covers 14 residues. Per the germline V gene, CDR1 is SGHTA and CDR2 is FQGNSA.

For the CDR3, the DNA is TGTGCCAGCAGTGACCGGGGTAGGGACACTGAAGCTTTCTTT. The encoded protein is CASSDRGRDTEAFF. The genes are TRBV2 and TRBJ1-1; no clear D. V lost 3 bases to trimming and J lost 3 bases, with 11 bases between them. The CDR3 length is 14 residues. Germline lookup yields CDR1 SNHLY and CDR2 FYNNEI.

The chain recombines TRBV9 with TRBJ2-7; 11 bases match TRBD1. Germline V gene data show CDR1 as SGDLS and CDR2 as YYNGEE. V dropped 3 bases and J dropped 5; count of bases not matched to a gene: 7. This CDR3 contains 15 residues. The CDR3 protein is CASSAQGQGGNEQYF. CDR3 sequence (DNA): TGTGCCAGCAGCGCGCAGGGACAGGGGGGCAACGAGCAGTACTTC.

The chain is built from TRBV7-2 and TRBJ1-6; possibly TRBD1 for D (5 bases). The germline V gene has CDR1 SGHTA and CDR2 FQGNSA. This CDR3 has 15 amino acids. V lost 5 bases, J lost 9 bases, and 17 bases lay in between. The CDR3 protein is CASSPQTASRSPLHF. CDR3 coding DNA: TGTGCCAGCAGCCCTCAGACAGCCAGTCGTTCACCCCTCCACTTT.

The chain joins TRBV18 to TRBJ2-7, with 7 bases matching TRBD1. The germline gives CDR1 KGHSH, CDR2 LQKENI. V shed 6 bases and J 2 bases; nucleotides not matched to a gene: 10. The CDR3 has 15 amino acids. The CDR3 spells CASSEGPTGPYEQYF. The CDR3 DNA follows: TGTGCCAGCTCCGAGGGCCCGACAGGGCCCTACGAGCAGTACTTC.

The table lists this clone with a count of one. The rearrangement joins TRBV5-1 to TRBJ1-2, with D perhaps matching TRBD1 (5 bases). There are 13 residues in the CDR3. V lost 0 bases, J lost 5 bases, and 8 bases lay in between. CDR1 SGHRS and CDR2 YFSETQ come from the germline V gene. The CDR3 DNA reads TGCGCCAGCAGCTTGGAGACAGCTTATGGCTACACCTTC. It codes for CASSLETAYGYTF.

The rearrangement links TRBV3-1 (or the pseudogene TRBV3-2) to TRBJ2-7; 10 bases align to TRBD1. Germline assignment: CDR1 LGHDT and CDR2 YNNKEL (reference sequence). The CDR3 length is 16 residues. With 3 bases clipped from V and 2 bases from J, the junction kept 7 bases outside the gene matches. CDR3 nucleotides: TGTGCCAGCAGCCAGGCCTGGGGACAGGGGCCCTACGAGCAGTACTTC. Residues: CASSQAWGQGPYEQYF.

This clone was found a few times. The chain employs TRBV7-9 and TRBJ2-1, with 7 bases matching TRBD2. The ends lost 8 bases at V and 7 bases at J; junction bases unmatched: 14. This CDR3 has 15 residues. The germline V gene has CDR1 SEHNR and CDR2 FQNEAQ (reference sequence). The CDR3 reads CASLGGRARWNEQFF. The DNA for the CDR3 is TGTGCCAGCTTGGGAGGGAGGGCCCGATGGAATGAGCAGTTCTTC.

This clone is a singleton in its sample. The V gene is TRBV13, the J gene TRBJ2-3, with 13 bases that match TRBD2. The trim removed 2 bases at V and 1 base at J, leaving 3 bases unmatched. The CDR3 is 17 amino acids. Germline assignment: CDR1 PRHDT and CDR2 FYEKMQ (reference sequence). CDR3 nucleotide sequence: TGTGCCAGCAGCTTACTGGGGACTAGCGGGGGCACAGATACGCAGTATTTT. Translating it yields CASSLLGTSGGTDTQYF. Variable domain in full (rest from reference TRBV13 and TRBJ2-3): AAGVIQSPRHLIKEKRETATLKCYPIPRHDTVYWYQQGPGQDPQFLISFYEKMQSDKGSIPDRFSAQQFSDYHSELNMSSLELGDSALYFCASSLLGTSGGTDTQYFGPGTRLTVL.

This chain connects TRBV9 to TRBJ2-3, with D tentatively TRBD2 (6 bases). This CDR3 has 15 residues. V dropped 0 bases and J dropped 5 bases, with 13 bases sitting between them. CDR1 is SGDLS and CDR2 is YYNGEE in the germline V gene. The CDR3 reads CASSVGRAGLDTQYF. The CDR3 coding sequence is TGTGCCAGCAGCGTAGGGAGGGCCGGCCTAGATACGCAGTATTTT.

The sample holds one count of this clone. CDR3 DNA: TGTGCCACCAGTGATTCCTTACAGGCCCTGAACACTGAAGCTTTCTTT. Amino acid sequence: CATSDSLQALNTEAFF. V and J are TRBV24-1 and TRBJ1-1; possible D gene TRBD1, 5 bases. The V end was cut by 2 bases, the J end by 0 bases, with 12 bases between. Germline CDR1 and CDR2: KGHDR and SFDVKD. The CDR3 has 16 amino acids.

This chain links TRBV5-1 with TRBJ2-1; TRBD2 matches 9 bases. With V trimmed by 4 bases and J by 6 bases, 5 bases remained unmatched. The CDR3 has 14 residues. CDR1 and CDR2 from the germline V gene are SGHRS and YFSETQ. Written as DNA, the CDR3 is TGCGCCAGCAGCCCCGTAGCGGGAGTCAATGAGCAGTTCTTC. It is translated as CASSPVAGVNEQFF.

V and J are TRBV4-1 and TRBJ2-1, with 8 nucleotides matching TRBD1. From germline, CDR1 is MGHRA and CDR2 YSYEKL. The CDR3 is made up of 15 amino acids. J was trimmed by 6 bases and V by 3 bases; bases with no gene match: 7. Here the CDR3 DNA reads TGCGCCAGCAGCCACGGACAGGGTAACCGCAATGAGCAGTTCTTC. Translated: CASSHGQGNRNEQFF.

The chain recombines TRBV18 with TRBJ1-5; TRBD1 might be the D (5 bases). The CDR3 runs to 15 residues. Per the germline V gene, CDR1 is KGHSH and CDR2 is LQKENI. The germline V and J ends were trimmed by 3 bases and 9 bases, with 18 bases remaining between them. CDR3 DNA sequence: TGTGCCAGCTCACCGGATGTTCAGGGTGAAGGGCCCCAGCATTTT. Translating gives CASSPDVQGEGPQHF.

The CDR3 loop reads CASAGSSYEQYF. The CDR3 region has the DNA TGTGCCAGCGCTGGGAGTTCCTACGAGCAGTACTTC. The chain employs TRBV27 and TRBJ2-7; possibly TRBD2 for D (5 bases). In germline, CDR1 is MNHEY, CDR2 SMNVEV (reference sequence). Trimming stripped 8 bases from V and 1 base from J, with 9 bases between. This CDR3 spans 12 amino acids.

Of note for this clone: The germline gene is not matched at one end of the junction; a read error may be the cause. In nucleotides, the CDR3 is TGTGCCAGCAGTTCTCACGACAGTCTCCCACCCCTCTTC. This codes for CASSSHDSLPPLF. This rearrangement joins TRBV6-5 to TRBJ2-1; D is possibly TRBD1 (5 bases). Germline-derived CDR1 and CDR2 are MNHEY and SVGAGI. This CDR3 region has 13 residues.